This TCR beta chain was found in a study of blood T cells in healthy people across ages. Together with a sample-barcoded 5' primer, a J-beta primer mix was included in a second PCR lasting roughly 6 to 12 cycles. TCRdb re-called the 5' RACE reads with MiXCR, one entry per CDR3 protein. The repertoire has over a million distinct CDR3 sequences, about 40% of them found once; the top ten carry 7.9%. There are a few counts of this clonotype. V shed 3 bases, J shed 5 bases, and the junction held 7 bases outside the gene matches. Per germline, CDR1 SGHVS and CDR2 FQNEAQ. This CDR3 is built from 16 residues.

The sequenced sample was blood. The rearrangement links TRBV7-8 to TRBJ2-3, with 11 bases lining up with TRBD2. This TCR was sampled from a woman in her late teens or twenties in good health. CDR3 sequence (DNA): TGTGCCAGCAGCTTGTCTAGCGGGGGGACGGGAGATACGCAGTATTTT. Amino acid sequence: CASSLSSGGTGDTQYF. The whole variable domain, remainder taken from reference TRBV7-8 and TRBJ2-3, is GAGVSQSPRYKVAKRGQDVALRCDPISGHVSLFWYQQALGQGPEFLTYFQNEAQLDKSGLPSDRFFAERPEGSVSTLKIQRTQQEDSAVYLCASSLSSGGTGDTQYFGPGTRLTVL.